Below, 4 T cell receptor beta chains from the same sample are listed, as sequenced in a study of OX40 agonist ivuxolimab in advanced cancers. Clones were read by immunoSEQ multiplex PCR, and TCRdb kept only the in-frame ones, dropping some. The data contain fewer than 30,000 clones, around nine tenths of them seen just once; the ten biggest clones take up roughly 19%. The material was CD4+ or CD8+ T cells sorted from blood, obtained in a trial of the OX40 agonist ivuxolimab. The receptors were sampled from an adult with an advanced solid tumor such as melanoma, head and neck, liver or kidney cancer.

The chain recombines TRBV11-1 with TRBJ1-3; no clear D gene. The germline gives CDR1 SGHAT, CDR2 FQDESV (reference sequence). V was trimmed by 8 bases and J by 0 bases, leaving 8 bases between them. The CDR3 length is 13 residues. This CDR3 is CASYRDSGNTIYF. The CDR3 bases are TGTGCCAGCTACCGGGACTCTGGAAACACCATATATTTT.

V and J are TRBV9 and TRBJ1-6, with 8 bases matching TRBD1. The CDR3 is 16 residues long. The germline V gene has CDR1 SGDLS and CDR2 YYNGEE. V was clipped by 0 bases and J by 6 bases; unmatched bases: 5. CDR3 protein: CASSVGGRGPNSPLHF. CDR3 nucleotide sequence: TGTGCCAGCAGCGTAGGAGGCAGGGGGCCTAATTCACCCCTCCACTTT. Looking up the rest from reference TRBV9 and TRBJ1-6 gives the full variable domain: DSGVTQTPKHLITATGQRVTLRCSPRSGDLSVYWYQQSLDQGLQFLIQYYNGEERAKGNILERFSAQQFPDLHSELNLSSLELGDSALYFCASSVGGRGPNSPLHFGNGTRLTVT.

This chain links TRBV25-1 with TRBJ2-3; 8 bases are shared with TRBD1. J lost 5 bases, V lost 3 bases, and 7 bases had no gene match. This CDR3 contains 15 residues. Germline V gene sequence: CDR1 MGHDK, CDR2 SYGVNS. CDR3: CASSEWQGAEDTQYF. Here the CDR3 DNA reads TGTGCCAGCAGTGAGTGGCAGGGGGCGGAAGATACGCAGTATTTT. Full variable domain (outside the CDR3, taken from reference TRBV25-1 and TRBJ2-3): EADIYQTPRYLVIGTGKKITLECSQTMGHDKMYWYQQDPGMELHLIHYSYGVNSTEKGDLSSESTVSRIRTEHFPLTLESARPSHTSQYLCASSEWQGAEDTQYFGPGTRLTVL.

This chain's CDR3 is CASSLNGGGARGTDTQYF. CDR3 bases: TGTGCCAGCAGCTTAAATGGTGGAGGGGCGCGAGGCACAGATACGCAGTATTTT. The chain recombines TRBV7-7 with TRBJ2-3; a weak D match, TRBD2 (6 bases). Trimming removed 2 bases from V and 1 base from J, with 19 bases in between. There are 18 residues in the CDR3. Per germline, CDR1 SSHAT and CDR2 FNYEAQ (reference sequence). Based on the CDR3 plus reference TRBV7-7 and TRBJ2-3, the full variable domain is GAGVSQSPRYKVTKRGQDVTLRCDPISSHATLYWYQQALGQGPEFLTYFNYEAQPDKSGLPSDRFSAERPEGSISTLTIQRTEQRDSAMYRCASSLNGGGARGTDTQYFGPGTRLTVL.